This TCR beta chain was obtained from a study of monozygotic twins with cystic fibrosis (dated by TCRdb to the early 2020s). Notes on the research overall: About 3 micrograms of fragmented DNA went through roughly 15 PCR cycles to produce barcoded libraries. The cohort comprised ten female and six male twin pairs aged about 2.0 to 36.4 years, median approximately 10 years, mostly children and adolescents. Data for three of the twin pairs had already been reported earlier in a different context. To assess genetic influence on V and J gene usage, the study compared TCR beta repertoires within and across 16 monozygotic twin pairs with cystic fibrosis. Twins were ranked among about a thousand cohort participants for weight-for-height and FEVPerc (FEV1 disease centile) at the day of blood sampling.

Overall results and qualifications from the work: Simpson clonality was generally low (median roughly 0.009), which suggests a naive-dominated repertoire, and clonality was higher in the most severely affected patients. Sharing of nucleotide-identical clonotypes was significantly greater within monozygotic CF twin pairs than between unrelated CF individuals (P = 0.000026, Mann-Whitney). V gene usage was most similar to the co-twin in 13 of 16 pairs, and J usage was most similar to the co-twin in 8 of 16 pairs, which suggests genetic constraints. Only a small cohort was studied, and no association of shared CDR3 numbers with age, concordance or disease severity was found.

As to this clone: No cognate antigen has been identified for it. The record has no base qualities; no much larger clone is one base away.

TCR beta CDR3 regions were amplified by multiplex PCR with the immunoSEQ immune profiling system according to the manufacturer's instructions. An Illumina NextSeq system was used for sequencing. The original methods were these. Sequence data were processed on the immunoSEQ Analyzer platform, and clonality was calculated as the square root of Simpson's index of productive rearrangements. Similarity in V and J usage was quantified by Jensen-Shannon distance, and CDR3 generation probabilities were calculated with OLGA. Shared CDR3 sequences were searched against the immuneACCESS database (August 2020) and VDJdb (December 2020). What TCRdb holds here is the immuneACCESS table cut down to in-frame rearrangements. Part of the clones is not present; checked against another copy, under half of the missing clones reflect an unresolved V gene, and the others are unexplained. The DNA gave D and trimming, while V, J and clone size come from that table. The sample data list about 36,000 clones, and 84% of these were observed just once. The ten largest clones add up to around 1.5% of the sample.

From the cysteine up to the phenylalanine, the CDR3 has a length of 15 residues. Only the CDR3 DNA is retained, 45 bases long and in frame from the first base. Looking up the germline V gene yields CDR1 MNHEY and CDR2 SVGAGI. V and J are trimmed by 5 bases and 1 base, and the gene matches miss 7 bases of the junction. The twin pairs came from the European Cystic Fibrosis Twin and Sibling Study Cohort, a cohort that recruited patients from roughly 160 CF clinics across 14 European countries. Zygosity and CFTR genotype were verified in-house, and zygosity was tested by multiplex PCR of nine short tandem repeat loci. Peripheral blood was taken from each twin, and clinical parameters were recorded on the day of blood sampling. Genomic DNA was isolated from peripheral blood cells with phenol/chloroform and kept in TE buffer at 4 degrees C.

Sequenced material: blood. This receptor chain uses TRBV6-5 and TRBJ2-7, with 8 middle bases fitting TRBD1. The sequence derives from a girl aged 2 to 10 with cystic fibrosis. The CDR3 amino acid sequence is: CASSRGQGPSYEQYF. The bases are TGTGCCAGCAGTCGCGGACAGGGCCCTTCCTACGAGCAGTACTTC.